One sample yielded the 31 T cell receptor beta chains listed below, sequenced in a study of graft-versus-host responses after intestinal transplantation (dated by TCRdb to the early 2020s). Libraries came from the immunoSEQ multiplex PCR assay. The immuneACCESS repertoire file appears here via TCRdb, limited to in-frame rearrangements. These files lack a portion of the clones; in checked studies, under half of the deficit traces to unresolved V genes, and the cause of the others is not known. This sample has around 67,000 clones in its table, and 84% of those were observed once. 0.39% of the sample is taken by the ten largest. Their cognate antigens are unknown. This specimen's time point label, interpreted: cells obtained before transplantation from donor or recipient. The material sequenced was unstimulated CD4+ T cells sorted from spleen or lymph node cells, taken before transplant. Receptors originate from a human donor who was the organ donor for an intestinal transplant.

J is TRBJ2-7 and V is TRBV5-6, with 9 bases fitting TRBD1. With 4 bases clipped from V and 6 bases from J, the junction kept 8 bases outside the gene matches. CDR3 length equals 14 residues. Germline-derived CDR1 and CDR2 are SGHDT and YYEEEE. CDR3 sequence: CASSPDHRGREQYV. The CDR3 nucleotides read TGTGCCAGCAGCCCCGACCACAGGGGGCGCGAGCAGTACGTC.

This CDR3 is CASSDPGRRGGNEQFF. The CDR3 DNA follows: TGTGCCAGCAGTGACCCCGGTCGGCGAGGCGGCAATGAGCAGTTCTTC. The chain has TRBV25-1 and TRBJ2-1; no firm D call. In germline, CDR1 is MGHDK, CDR2 SYGVNS. Deletions cut 3 bases from V and 6 bases from J, with 18 bases between. This CDR3 is built from 16 residues.

The rearrangement uses TRBV7-2 and TRBJ2-1; D perhaps matches TRBD2 (7 bases). Germline CDR1 is SGHTA and CDR2 is FQGNSA. Between the trimmed V and J ends, which lost 1 base and 3 bases, there was a span of 13 bases. The CDR3 totals 16 residues. The CDR3 DNA reads TGTGCCAGCAGCTTAGTGAGGGGGGGGGACTACAATGAGCAGTTCTTC. It translates to CASSLVRGGDYNEQFF.

The rearrangement joins TRBV4-3 to TRBJ1-5; D is ambiguous. The CDR3 extends over 14 amino acids. Germline CDR1 and CDR2: LGHNA and YSLEER. Trimming stripped 0 bases from V and 4 bases from J, with 7 bases between. The CDR3 here is CASSQDLENQPQHF. Written as DNA, the CDR3 is TGCGCCAGCAGCCAAGATCTAGAAAATCAGCCCCAGCATTTT.

The gene calls are TRBV7-9 and TRBJ1-2; possibly TRBD1 for D (6 bases). CDR1 and CDR2 (germline): SEHNR, FQNEAQ (reference sequence). The CDR3 is 17 amino acids. Trimming stripped 0 bases from V and 4 bases from J, with 18 bases between. The CDR3 is CASSLALQQGKVYGYTF. The CDR3 DNA reads as TGTGCCAGCAGCTTAGCCCTCCAACAGGGAAAGGTCTATGGCTACACCTTC.

The chain carries TRBV28 and TRBJ1-2, with a weak D call TRBD1 (6 bases). CDR3 length: 15 residues. From germline, CDR1 is MDHEN and CDR2 SYDVKM. Trimming removed 6 bases from V and 8 bases from J, with 22 bases in between. The CDR3 reads CASSYSGTTQSGYTF. CDR3 coding DNA: TGTGCCAGCAGCTATTCCGGGACAACCCAAAGCGGCTACACCTTC.

This sequence joins TRBV25-1 and TRBJ1-4, with 7 bases lining up with TRBD1. The trim removed 4 bases at V and 7 bases at J, leaving 6 bases unmatched. Germline V gives CDR1 MGHDK, CDR2 SYGVNS. This CDR3 region has 14 residues. The CDR3 loop is CASSALTGPEKLFF. Here the CDR3 DNA reads TGTGCCAGCAGTGCCCTGACAGGGCCTGAAAAACTGTTTTTT.

As for this clone: Sequence at one end of the junction differs from germline and may be a read error. V gene TRBV4-1 combines with J gene TRBJ2-5; 8 bases match TRBD1. The CDR3 extends over 13 amino acids. The V gene's germline CDR1 is MGHRA and CDR2 YSYEKL. The CDR3: CASSLRGQETRYF. The CDR3 DNA sequence: TGCGCCAGCAGCCTCAGGGGGCAAGAGACCCGGTACTTC.

The chain has TRBV7-6 and TRBJ2-5; no definite D call. Germline V gene data show CDR1 as SGHVS and CDR2 as FNYEAQ. This CDR3 is 15 amino acids long. V was shortened by 5 bases and J by 3 bases, with 16 bases between the two germline ends. CDR3 amino acids: CASSISSIGEETQYF. Here the CDR3 DNA reads TGTGCCAGCAGCATATCTTCTATCGGAGAAGAGACCCAGTACTTC.

The CDR3, as DNA: TGTGCCAGCACCCTCTCGACAGGGGCCCAAGAGACCCAGTACTTC. This codes for CASTLSTGAQETQYF. The gene calls are TRBV7-6 and TRBJ2-5; TRBD1 aligns across 8 bases. Germline values: CDR1 SGHVS, CDR2 FNYEAQ. This CDR3 contains 15 residues. V lost 7 bases and J lost 1; bases outside the gene matches: 8.

V gene TRBV5-1 combines with J gene TRBJ1-5, with 7 bases lining up with TRBD1. The CDR3 has 14 amino acids. Germline CDR1 is SGHRS and CDR2 is YFSETQ. J lost 3 bases, V lost 4 bases, and 4 bases had no gene match. Here the CDR3 reads CASSEGQLNQPQHF. CDR3 DNA: TGCGCCAGCAGCGAGGGACAGCTCAATCAGCCCCAGCATTTT.

V usage is TRBV7-3 and J usage is TRBJ1-4, with 9 bases that match TRBD1. Germline CDR1 SGHTA, CDR2 FQGTGA. V shed 2 bases and J 5 bases; nucleotides not matched to a gene: 3. The CDR3 is 15 amino acids. The CDR3 bases are TGTGCCAGCAGCTTAGGCGGGACAGGGAATGAAAAACTGTTTTTT. Encoded protein: CASSLGGTGNEKLFF.

This clone was found once. The V and J genes are TRBV10-2 and TRBJ1-6; D might be TRBD1 (5 bases). V dropped 7 bases and J dropped 7 bases, with 14 bases sitting between them. The CDR3 is 14 amino acids. Germline V gives CDR1 WSHSY, CDR2 SAAADI. CDR3 residues: CASTENRINSPLHF. The CDR3 nucleotides read TGCGCCAGCACCGAAAACAGGATAAATTCACCCCTCCACTTT.

This clone was counted once. The chain's CDR3 is CASTRTAAAYEQYV. In nucleotides, the CDR3 is TGTGCCAGCACTCGAACAGCGGCGGCCTACGAGCAGTACGTC. The chain recombines TRBV2 with TRBJ2-7; D possibly corresponds to TRBD2 (5 bases). The germline gives CDR1 SNHLY, CDR2 FYNNEI. V was cut by 7 bases and J by 2 bases, with 15 bases left in between. This CDR3 contains 14 residues.

This clone was seen only once. V usage is TRBV6-5 and J usage is TRBJ1-6, with 7 positions matching TRBD1. The CDR3 is 15 residues long. Germline V gene lookup returns CDR1 MNHEY and CDR2 SVGAGI. The ends lost 5 bases at V and 9 bases at J; junction bases unmatched: 10. CDR3 protein: CASSISDRAFSPLHF. For the CDR3, the DNA is TGTGCCAGCAGTATCTCCGACAGGGCGTTTTCACCCCTCCACTTT.

The gene calls are TRBV19 and TRBJ2-1; D call uncertain. V was shortened by 1 base and J by 0 bases, with 10 bases between the two germline ends. Germline V gene lookup returns CDR1 LNHDA and CDR2 SQIVND (reference sequence). The length of the CDR3 is 16 residues. As DNA, the CDR3 is TGTGCCAGTAGTATAGGGCCTCGAGGCTCCTACAATGAGCAGTTCTTC. Its translation is CASSIGPRGSYNEQFF.

This clone was seen just once. The rearrangement uses TRBV29-1 and TRBJ1-1; TRBD1 matches 9 bases. The CDR3 consists of 13 residues. Trimming cost V 7 bases and J 4 bases; bases outside gene matches: 7. From germline, CDR1 is SQVTM and CDR2 ANQGSEA. Written as DNA, the CDR3 is TGCAGCGGGACAGGGGTCAAGGGCACTGAAGCTTTCTTT. It encodes CSGTGVKGTEAFF.

V and J are TRBV7-6 and TRBJ2-5, with 11 bases lining up with TRBD1. The CDR3 sequence is 15 residues long. Germline values: CDR1 SGHVS, CDR2 FNYEAQ. V was clipped by 2 bases and J by 7 bases; unmatched bases: 6. This CDR3 is CASSLNPGTGGTQYF. The CDR3 DNA is TGTGCCAGCAGCTTAAACCCCGGGACAGGGGGGACCCAGTACTTC.

This clone has only a few counts. CDR3 loop: CAISDRSEGGYTF. CDR3 sequence (DNA): TGTGCCATCAGCGACAGGTCCGAGGGTGGCTACACCTTC. The chain couples TRBV10-3 to TRBJ1-2, with D tentatively TRBD1 (6 bases). The CDR3 extends over 13 amino acids. Germline lookup yields CDR1 ENHRY and CDR2 SYGVKD. V was trimmed by 6 bases and J by 7 bases, leaving 15 bases between them.

The gene calls are TRBV27 and TRBJ2-1, with 7 bases identical to TRBD1. The CDR3 runs 14 residues. Germline V gene data show CDR1 as MNHEY and CDR2 as SMNVEV (reference sequence). The V and J ends lost 6 bases and 3 bases, in that order; junction bases with no gene match: 5. This chain's CDR3 is CASRETGDYNEQFF. DNA for the CDR3: TGTGCCAGCAGAGAAACAGGGGACTACAATGAGCAGTTCTTC.

A single count supports this clone. This rearrangement joins TRBV5-6 to TRBJ1-4; 7 bases are shared with TRBD1. Per germline, CDR1 SGHDT and CDR2 YYEEEE. The CDR3 runs 18 residues. Trimming cost V 2 bases and J 0 bases; bases outside gene matches: 10. CDR3: CASSFRAGGTATNEKLFF. CDR3 in DNA: TGTGCCAGCAGCTTTAGGGCAGGGGGAACCGCAACTAATGAAAAACTGTTTTTT.

The chain is built from TRBV5-4 and TRBJ2-5, with 12 nucleotides matching TRBD2. CDR1 and CDR2 from the germline V gene are SGHNT and YYREEE (reference sequence). V lost 1 base to trimming and J lost 5 bases; unmatched junction nucleotides: 0. The CDR3 length is 14 residues. The CDR3 DNA reads TGTGCCAGCAGCTTGACTAGCGGGGGGGAGACCCAGTACTTC. Translated, it gives CASSLTSGGETQYF.

This clone was seen only a few times. V usage is TRBV18 and J usage is TRBJ2-4, with 9 bases lining up with TRBD2. Unmatched junction bases numbered 7, after V lost 4 bases and J lost 9 bases. This CDR3 contains 14 residues. The germline V gene has CDR1 KGHSH and CDR2 LQKENI. Here the CDR3 DNA reads TGTGCCAGCTCACGAGGCGGGGGGGCCATCATTCAGTACTTC. This encodes CASSRGGGAIIQYF.

The chain links TRBV5-6 to TRBJ2-6; D is uncertain. With 2 bases removed from V and 4 bases from J, the gap between germline ends came to 4 bases. Per germline, CDR1 SGHDT and CDR2 YYEEEE. The CDR3 spans 13 residues. CDR3 sequence (DNA): TGTGCCAGCAGCTTTGCGGGGGCCAACGTCCTGACTTTC. Residues: CASSFAGANVLTF.

The genes are TRBV19 and TRBJ1-2, with a possible D match to TRBD1 (6 bases). The CDR3 sequence is 15 residues long. From germline, CDR1 is LNHDA and CDR2 SQIVND (reference sequence). V was clipped by 3 bases and J by 0 bases, with 11 bases between them. The CDR3 is CASSMGTGPNYGYTF. For the CDR3, the DNA is TGTGCCAGTAGTATGGGAACAGGGCCTAACTATGGCTACACCTTC.

This chain joins TRBV5-1 and TRBJ2-5, with 11 bases matching TRBD1. CDR1 is SGHRS and CDR2 is YFSETQ in the germline V gene. The length of the CDR3 is 15 residues. After removal of 2 bases from V and 5 bases from J, the junction contained 5 bases not matched to a gene. The CDR3 spells CASSFGTGGPETQYF. In nucleotides, the CDR3 is TGCGCCAGCAGCTTTGGGACAGGGGGGCCGGAGACCCAGTACTTC.

The rearrangement uses TRBV7-2 and TRBJ2-5, with D possibly matching TRBD2 (5 bases). Germline V gene lookup returns CDR1 SGHTA and CDR2 FQGNSA. The CDR3 runs 13 residues. Trimming pared 3 bases from V and 7 bases from J, leaving 12 bases between. In nucleotides, the CDR3 is TGTGCCAGCAGCTTGAACCTCCGGGGGACCCAGTACTTC. It specifies CASSLNLRGTQYF. Together with reference TRBV7-2 and TRBJ2-5, the CDR3 gives the full variable domain: GAGVSQSPSNKVTEKGKDVELRCDPISGHTALYWYRQSLGQGLEFLIYFQGNSAPDKSGLPSDRFSAERTGGSVSTLTIQRTQQEDSAVYLCASSLNLRGTQYFGPGTRLLVL.

This clone was detected only a few times. The V call is TRBV5-4, the J call TRBJ1-3; unclear D gene. CDR1 SGHNT and CDR2 YYREEE come from the germline V gene (reference sequence). This CDR3 is 14 amino acids long. Trimming took off 0 bases at V and 2 bases at J, with 6 bases between the two ends. CDR3 sequence: CASSLAGTGNTIYF. DNA of the CDR3: TGTGCCAGCAGCTTGGCGGGTACTGGAAACACCATATATTTT.

V usage is TRBV4-1 and J usage is TRBJ2-1; 8 bases map to TRBD2. Germline CDR1 and CDR2: MGHRA and YSYEKL. The CDR3 is made up of 13 amino acids. With V trimmed by 1 base and J by 12 bases, 5 bases remained unmatched. In DNA form, the CDR3 reads TGCGCCAGCAGCCAAGGGGGCGGGGGGTTGCAGTTCTTC. Translated, it gives CASSQGGGGLQFF.

Written as DNA, the CDR3 is TGTGCCAGCAGCCAAGAATGGACACAGCAGTTCTTC. It is translated as CASSQEWTQQFF. The chain links TRBV14 to TRBJ2-1, with D maybe TRBD1 (5 bases). Germline CDR1 SGHDN, CDR2 FVKESK. CDR3 length equals 12 residues. V was clipped by 0 bases and J by 11 bases, with 8 bases between them. Using reference TRBV14 and TRBJ2-1 for the parts outside the CDR3, the full variable domain is EAGVTQFPSHSVIEKGQTVTLRCDPISGHDNLYWYRRVMGKEIKFLLHFVKESKQDESGMPNNRFLAERTGGTYSTLKVQPAELEDSGVYFCASSQEWTQQFFGPGTRLTVL.

The chain couples TRBV4-1 to TRBJ1-4; D gene uncertain. Trimming took off 1 base at V and 2 bases at J, with 11 bases between the two ends. This CDR3 is built from 16 residues. Germline V gives CDR1 MGHRA, CDR2 YSYEKL. The CDR3 loop reads CASSQVEGRTNEKLFF. CDR3 nucleotide sequence: TGCGCCAGCAGCCAAGTTGAGGGCCGGACTAATGAAAAACTGTTTTTT.